This is a list of T cell receptor beta chains from one sample in a study of cytomegalovirus exposure and HLA in healthy donors. Repertoires were generated with immunoSEQ multiplex PCR, while TCRdb's copy carries only in-frame clones and drops some. The data contain 100,000 to 120,000 clones, 76% of them singletons. The specimen sequenced was PBMCs. Every receptor here comes from a man aged 35-49 years in good health and CMV-seropositive. Both conserved end residues are part of each CDR3. Fields, in order: J gene, V gene, D gene, clone size, CDR3 DNA, CDR3 protein. D genes are given only for firm matches. Not all rows give a size; the values are once, few, many and, for expanded clones, a class.

TRBJ1-2	TRBV5-6	-	once	TGTGCCAGCAGCTCCGACAGGCTCTATGGCTACACCTTC	CASSSDRLYGYTF
TRBJ2-2	TRBV19	TRBD2	-	TGTGCCAGCCTGAGCGGGAGGGTGGCCGGGGAGCTGTTTTTT	CASLSGRVAGELFF
TRBJ1-5	TRBV6-1	-	-	TGTGCCAGCAGTGAACAGTATAGCAATCAGCCCCAGCATTTT	CASSEQYSNQPQHF
TRBJ2-7	TRBV6-1	TRBD2	-	TGTGCCAGCAGTTATAGCGGGCTTTCCTACGAGCAGTACTTC	CASSYSGLSYEQYF
TRBJ2-5	TRBV28	TRBD2	-	TGTGCCAGCAGTAGCGGGGGGCGAACCCAAGAGACCCAGTACTTC	CASSSGGRTQETQYF
TRBJ1-4	TRBV19	TRBD1	few	TGTGCCAGTAGTATGGGTTCAGTAACAGGGGTCGATAATGAAAAACTGTTTTTT	CASSMGSVTGVDNEKLFF
TRBJ1-2	TRBV20-1	-	few	TGCAGTGCTAGCCAGGACTATGGCTACACCTTC	CSASQDYGYTF
TRBJ2-1	TRBV5-1	-	-	TGCGCCAGCAGCTTGTTGGCGAAGACCGGTAGGGACAAGTACTTTTACAATGAGCAGTTCTTC	CASSLLAKTGRDKYFYNEQFF
TRBJ1-6	TRBV7-3	TRBD1	-	TGTGCCAGCAGCGCGACAGGGGGTAATTCACCCCTCCACTTT	CASSATGGNSPLHF
TRBJ2-5	TRBV19	-	-	TGTGCCAGTAGTATGGGGCTAACCCAAGAGACCCAGTACTTC	CASSMGLTQETQYF
TRBJ2-2	TRBV9	TRBD2	-	TGTGCCAGCAGCCCTGGGGGGGCCGGGGAGCTGTTTTTT	CASSPGGAGELFF
TRBJ2-1	TRBV2	TRBD2	-	TGTGCCAGCAGCTACGAGCGGGAGGGTGACAATGAGCAGTTCTTC	CASSYEREGDNEQFF
TRBJ1-2	TRBV19	-	-	TGTGCCAGTAGGGCGCCAGGGGATGATGGCTACACCTTC	CASRAPGDDGYTF
TRBJ1-5	TRBV5-6	-	-	TGTGCCAGCAGCTTTCGCGGGACGCAGCCCCAGCATTTT	CASSFRGTQPQHF
TRBJ1-2	TRBV27	-	-	TGTGCCAGCAGTAGGACAGCCAGCTATGGCTACACCTTC	CASSRTASYGYTF
TRBJ2-5	TRBV14	TRBD1	-	TGTGCCAGCAGCCAAGCGGACAGGGGGCTGGAGACCCAGTACTTC	CASSQADRGLETQYF
TRBJ2-7	TRBV7-9	TRBD1	-	TGTGCCAGCAGCTACTCCGGGACAGGGGGCGGGGAGCAGTACTTC	CASSYSGTGGGEQYF
TRBJ1-5	TRBV27	-	-	TGTGCCAGCAGTGTACAGGGCACCGCCAATCAGCCCCAGCATTTT	CASSVQGTANQPQHF
TRBJ2-1	TRBV7-9	-	-	TGTGCCAGCAGGGGACAGGGAGCGGGGGACAATGAGCAGTTCTTC	CASRGQGAGDNEQFF
TRBJ2-7	TRBV19	TRBD2	-	TGTGCCAGTAGTATAGAGCGGGGGAACTACGAGCAGTACTTC	CASSIERGNYEQYF
TRBJ2-7	TRBV27	TRBD1	-	TGTGCCAGCCGGGACAGGGCCTACGAGCAGTACTTC	CASRDRAYEQYF
TRBJ1-5	TRBV28	TRBD1	-	TGTGCCAGCATGGACAGGGGGATGAGCAATCAGCCCCAGCATTTT	CASMDRGMSNQPQHF
TRBJ2-5	TRBV29-1	TRBD1	few	TGCAGCGTTGAAGGGGAAGGGGGCAAGGTCCAAGAGACCCAGTACTTC	CSVEGEGGKVQETQYF
TRBJ2-4	TRBV9	TRBD1	-	TGTGCCAGCAGCGTAGGTGGGACAGTTAACCATAGTCAGTACTTC	CASSVGGTVNHSQYF
TRBJ1-6	TRBV5-5	TRBD1	-	TGTGCCAGCAGCTTGGAGACAGGGATTCGGTCACCCCTCCACTTT	CASSLETGIRSPLHF
TRBJ2-1	TRBV5-6	-	-	TGTGCCAGCAGCAAGGACAGAGACAATGAGCAGTTCTTC	CASSKDRDNEQFF
TRBJ2-3	TRBV2	-	-	TGTGCCAGCTGTTTCAACACAGATACGCAGTATTTT	CASCFNTDTQYF
TRBJ1-3	TRBV5-8	TRBD1	-	TGTGCCAGCAGCAGCGGACAGGCGAGCTCTGGAAACACCATATATTTT	CASSSGQASSGNTIYF
TRBJ2-7	TRBV5-3	-	-	TGTGCCAACGGAGAAGGTAGGACCTACGAGCAGTACTTC	CANGEGRTYEQYF
TRBJ1-1	TRBV10-3	-	-	TGTGCCATCAGTGAAACAGACATGAACACTGAAGCTTTCTTT	CAISETDMNTEAFF
TRBJ1-2	TRBV11-3	-	-	TGTGCCAGCAGCTTAGAGGCGTCAGCCCGGGGCTATGGCTACACCTTC	CASSLEASARGYGYTF
TRBJ2-3	TRBV6-1	-	-	TGTGCCAGCAGTCCAACCGGGACACACACAGATACGCAGTATTTT	CASSPTGTHTDTQYF
TRBJ2-7	TRBV27	-	once	TGTGCCAGCGGTTTGAGGCAGGGTGGGGCATACGAGCAGTACTTC	CASGLRQGGAYEQYF
TRBJ1-5	TRBV28	-	-	TGTGCCAGCAGTTTGGCGGGGGAGGGGAGCAATCAGCCCCAGCATTTT	CASSLAGEGSNQPQHF
TRBJ1-6	TRBV19	TRBD1	once	TGTGCCAGTAGCCTGGGACAGGGGAATAATTCACCCCTCCACTTT	CASSLGQGNNSPLHF
TRBJ2-6	TRBV30	TRBD2	-	TGTGCCTGGAGTGTGGGGGGAGGGGCTGGGGCCAACGGCCTGACTTTC	CAWSVGGGAGANGLTF
TRBJ1-2	TRBV18	-	-	TGTGCCAGCTCCCCTGAGGGGGATCTCGGCTACACCTTC	CASSPEGDLGYTF
TRBJ2-5	TRBV15	TRBD2	-	TGTGCCACCAGCAGAGCCCCGGCGGGGGAGGAGACCCAGTACTTC	CATSRAPAGEETQYF
TRBJ2-7	TRBV30	TRBD2	-	TGTGCCTCCAGGACTAGCGGGAGCTACTACGAGCAGTACTTC	CASRTSGSYYEQYF
TRBJ2-5	TRBV7-9	TRBD2	once	TGTGCCAGCAGCTCCAGCCGGCGGCAGCGGGGGGGAGAGACCCAGTACTTC	CASSSSRRQRGGETQYF
TRBJ2-1	TRBV7-8	TRBD1	-	TGTGCCAGCAGCTCCCCCGACAGGGAGTGGGGCAATGAGCAGTTCTTC	CASSSPDREWGNEQFF
TRBJ2-3	TRBV7-3	TRBD2	-	TGTGCCAGCAGCTTCTCAGCGGGAGACGCGACGCAGTATTTT	CASSFSAGDATQYF
TRBJ1-1	TRBV7-9	-	-	TGTGCCAGCAGCGTGGGTTTCGGGACTGAAGCTTTCTTT	CASSVGFGTEAFF
TRBJ2-1	TRBV15	-	-	TGTGCCACCAGCAGAGATTTCAGAAACAATGAGCAGTTCTTC	CATSRDFRNNEQFF
TRBJ1-1	TRBV23-1	-	-	TGCGCCAGCAGTCGGGGGGGCCGAGCTTTCTTT	CASSRGGRAFF
TRBJ1-6	TRBV6-5	-	-	TGTGCCAGCTCACGGGGAAGTGATTCACCCCTCCACTTT	CASSRGSDSPLHF
TRBJ2-5	TRBV7-2	-	-	TGTGCCAGCTCCCTTGTTAGGGGAAGAGGAGCCCAGTACTTC	CASSLVRGRGAQYF
TRBJ2-4	TRBV6-1	-	-	TGTGCCAGTGGCGTGGCAGGGAAGAACATTCAGTACTTC	CASGVAGKNIQYF
TRBJ2-7	TRBV5-4	TRBD1	-	TGTGCCAGCAGCTTCGCCCCCGGACAGGAGAACGAGCAGTACTTC	CASSFAPGQENEQYF
TRBJ2-1	TRBV4-2	TRBD2	-	TGTGCCAGCAGGTCCGGACTAGCGCGTTACAATGAGCAGTTCTTC	CASRSGLARYNEQFF
TRBJ2-7	TRBV7-2	TRBD1	-	TGTGCCAGCAGCCGGGACAGGGGGGCCCCCTACGAGCAGTACTTC	CASSRDRGAPYEQYF
TRBJ2-7	TRBV5-4	TRBD2	few	TGTGCCAGCAGCTTAAGCCTAGCGGGGGCCGCGGGGTACGAGCAGTACTTC	CASSLSLAGAAGYEQYF
TRBJ1-4	TRBV4-1	TRBD1	-	TGTGCCAGCAGCCAAGCCAGGGGGATTCGTGAAAAACTGTTTTTT	CASSQARGIREKLFF
TRBJ2-7	TRBV19	TRBD2	-	TGTGCCAGTAGTAGTAGAGGAGTCGGACTAGCTTTCTACGAGCAGTACTTC	CASSSRGVGLAFYEQYF